This T cell receptor beta chain is drawn from a study of OX40 agonist ivuxolimab in advanced cancers. Germline CDR1 reads SGHRS; CDR2 reads YFSETQ. V dropped 5 bases and J dropped 4 bases, with 21 bases sitting between them. This CDR3 has 16 residues. Baseline, cycle 4 day 1, and cycle 7 day 1 were the blood sampling points. Overall study findings and caveats: It was also the case that some nonresponders had low normalized T-cell clonal expansion.

Libraries were prepared by immunoSEQ multiplex PCR; TCRdb keeps only in-frame clonotypes and omits some of them. This repertoire shows about 76,000 clones, around four fifths found once; its top ten account for under 2%. A remark on this clone: Its antigen is unidentified.

The input for sequencing was CD4+ or CD8+ T cells sorted from blood, taken in a trial of the OX40 agonist ivuxolimab. This receptor was obtained from an adult with an advanced solid tumor such as melanoma, head and neck, liver or kidney cancer. The genes are TRBV5-1 and TRBJ1-1; D gene unclear. The CDR3 coding sequence is TGCGCCAGCAGGCCGAGAGGAGAGCAGATGGGCACTGAAGCTTTCTTT. Its protein product is CASRPRGEQMGTEAFF.